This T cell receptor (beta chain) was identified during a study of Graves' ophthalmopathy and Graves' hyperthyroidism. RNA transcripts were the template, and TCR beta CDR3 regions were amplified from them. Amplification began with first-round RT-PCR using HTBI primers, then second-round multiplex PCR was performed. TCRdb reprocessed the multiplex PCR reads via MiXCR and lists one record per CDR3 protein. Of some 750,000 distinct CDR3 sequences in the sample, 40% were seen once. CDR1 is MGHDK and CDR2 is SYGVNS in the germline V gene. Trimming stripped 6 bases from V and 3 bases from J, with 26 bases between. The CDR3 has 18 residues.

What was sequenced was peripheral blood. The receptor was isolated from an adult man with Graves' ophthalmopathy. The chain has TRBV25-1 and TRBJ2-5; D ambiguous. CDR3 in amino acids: CASSSRVGYGEPKETQYF. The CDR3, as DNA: TGTGCCAGCAGCTCCCGAGTGGGGTATGGTGAGCCTAAAGAGACCCAGTACTTC.